This TCR beta chain was sequenced in a study of shared clonotypes between healthy human individuals. Study findings and constraints: Non-shared clonotypes had lower generation probabilities than clonotypes shared by all four sorted-subset donors.

Both CD45RO+ cells and CCR7-negative CD45RA+ TemRA cells were combined to make up CD8 memory. Profiled with immunoSEQ multiplex PCR; TCRdb holds only in-frame clones, not every one. The table shows about 690,000 clones, with about 90% occurring only once. Worth noting for this clone: The antigen remains unidentified.

Trimming shortened V by 0 bases and J by 5 bases, and 16 bases separated the two germline ends. The CDR3 has 16 residues. Germline values: CDR1 WNHNN, CDR2 SYGVQD (reference sequence). The rearrangement links TRBV10-1 to TRBJ1-2, with D possibly matching TRBD1 (5 bases). The clonotype originates from a man younger than 35 in good health. Some clones in this sample may be carry-over from other donors' samples. The material sequenced was memory CD8+ T cells from PBMCs. The subset is: CD45RO+ cells pooled with CCR7-negative TemRA cells. The CDR3 region has the DNA TGCGCCAGCAGTGAGTCGGGGGGGTCGTCGGTTTATGGCTACACCTTC. Translated, it gives CASSESGGSSVYGYTF.